The entry below gives a single T cell receptor (beta chain) sequence along with its context. The antigen is unknown. This record belongs to a study of monozygotic twins with inflammatory bowel disease. In germline, CDR1 is SGHRS, CDR2 YFSETQ. The CDR3 has 12 residues. Eight separate reactions per sample served to make cDNA. The authors ran two nested PCRs of about 16 and 10 cycles on TCRalpha and TCRbeta cDNA. With the 5' RACE reads reprocessed, TCRdb shows one record per CDR3 protein and no DNA. This repertoire includes more than 85,000 distinct CDR3 sequences. Study observations and caveats: Fewer shared clonotypes with others were found in IBD patients than in healthy twins, especially with disease activity.

The rearrangement uses TRBV5-1 and TRBJ2-2; TCRdb's assignment of TRBD2 cannot be checked, as there is no DNA. Sequencing used blood. This sequence originates from a human donor with ulcerative colitis or Crohn's disease, or a healthy co-twin of an affected twin (not recorded which). This CDR3 is CASSLEGRELFF.